One and the same sample provided the 31 T cell receptor beta chains below, sequenced in a study of early T cells in non-severe SARS-CoV-2 infection. MiXCR was run by TCRdb on the 5' RACE reads, yielding one entry per CDR3 protein. The data show around 60,000 distinct CDR3 sequences, roughly 12% seen once. The source material was whole blood, sampled at baseline. These receptors originate from an adult who was a healthcare worker with PCR-confirmed SARS-CoV-2 infection or an uninfected control (not recorded which).

This clonotype was recorded many times. The genes are TRBV30 and TRBJ2-2; TRBD1 matches 7 bases. Trimming removed 1 base from V and 5 bases from J; junction bases left unmatched: 1. Germline V lookup: CDR1 GTSNPN, CDR2 SVGIG (reference sequence). The CDR3 is 13 residues long. CDR3 protein: CAWSDRGTGELFF. The CDR3 DNA is TGTGCCTGGAGTGACAGGGGTACCGGGGAGCTGTTTTTT. The full variable domain, in which reference TRBV30 and TRBJ2-2 provide the parts outside the CDR3, is SQTIHQWPATLVQPVGSPLSLECTVEGTSNPNLYWYRQAAGRGLQLLFYSVGIGQISSEVPQNLSASRPQDRQFILSSKKLLLSDSGFYLCAWSDRGTGELFFGEGSRLTVL.

In this sample, this clonotype turned up a few times. This chain joins TRBV5-1 and TRBJ2-5; weak D call: TRBD1 (5 bases). The CDR3 spans 15 residues. The V end lost 4 bases, the J end lost 3 bases, and 16 bases lay between the germline ends. The V gene's germline CDR1 is SGHRS and CDR2 YFSETQ. In DNA, the CDR3 is TGCGCCAGCAGCCTGGCAGGGCAGACCGAAGAGACCCAGTACTTC. It is translated as CASSLAGQTEETQYF.

V is TRBV10-3 and J is TRBJ1-1; 10 bases align to TRBD1. The CDR3 sequence is 13 residues long. Germline V gives CDR1 ENHRY, CDR2 SYGVKD. V lost 7 bases, J lost 4 bases, and 3 bases stayed unmatched. The CDR3 here is CAITRTGGTEAFF. In DNA form, the CDR3 reads TGTGCCATCACCAGGACAGGGGGCACTGAAGCTTTCTTT.

This clonotype has only a few counts. The V and J genes are TRBV27 and TRBJ2-1; tentative D call: TRBD2 (6 bases). Germline V gene sequence: CDR1 MNHEY, CDR2 SMNVEV (reference sequence). This CDR3 has 15 residues. V was shortened by 3 bases and J by 7 bases, with 16 bases between the two germline ends. For the CDR3, the DNA is TGTGCCAGCAGTTTCGGGGCGGGGACGGGGAATGAGCAGTTCTTC. It codes for CASSFGAGTGNEQFF.

The V and J genes are TRBV29-1 and TRBJ2-7; TRBD2 agrees at 8 bases. Germline V gives CDR1 SQVTM, CDR2 ANQGSEA. The CDR3 loop spans 16 amino acids. J gave up 3 bases and V 4 bases, and 14 bases lay outside the gene matches. CDR3 coding DNA: TGCAGCGTTGTCGAGACTAGCGACCTAGCTATCTACGAGCAGTACTTC. Translating gives CSVVETSDLAIYEQYF.

The J gene is TRBJ2-1, the V gene TRBV5-4; no reliable D call. Germline loops: CDR1 SGHNT, CDR2 YYREEE (reference sequence). The CDR3 has 13 amino acids. The V gene lost 1 base and the J gene lost 7 bases, with 9 bases spanning the gap. The chain's CDR3 is CASSLPLLNEQFF. Written as DNA, the CDR3 is TGTGCCAGCAGCTTGCCACTTCTGAATGAGCAGTTCTTC.

V and J are TRBV6-1 and TRBJ2-7; 7 nucleotides agree with TRBD2. With 3 bases clipped from V and 0 bases from J, the junction kept 8 bases outside the gene matches. The germline CDR1 and CDR2 sequences are MNHNS and SASEGT. This CDR3 contains 16 residues. DNA for the CDR3: TGTGCCAGCAGTGAGCGGGGGACCCCGAGCTCCTACGAGCAGTACTTC. Amino acids: CASSERGTPSSYEQYF.

This clonotype has more than one count but fewer than ten. The chain couples TRBV20-1 to TRBJ1-6; the D gene is possibly TRBD1 (5 bases). With 1 base removed from V and 7 bases from J, the gap between germline ends came to 14 bases. CDR1 is DFQATT and CDR2 is SNEGSKA in the germline V gene (reference sequence). This CDR3 has 15 amino acids. The CDR3 is CSARAAWDGNSPLHF. Written as DNA, the CDR3 is TGCAGTGCTAGAGCCGCGTGGGACGGAAATTCACCCCTCCACTTT.

This chain connects TRBV7-2 to TRBJ1-2, with D tentatively TRBD1 (5 bases). This CDR3 is built from 13 residues. V lost 6 bases, J lost 8 bases, and 16 bases lay in between. CDR1 SGHTA and CDR2 FQGNSA come from the germline V gene. This CDR3 is CASRSDKSEGYTF. CDR3 coding DNA: TGTGCCAGCAGGTCGGACAAGTCGGAAGGCTACACCTTC.

The rearrangement uses TRBV19 and TRBJ2-7; TRBD1 aligns across 10 bases. J lost 7 bases, V lost 3 bases, and 15 bases had no gene match. The CDR3 loop spans 17 amino acids. Per the germline V gene, CDR1 is LNHDA and CDR2 is SQIVND (reference sequence). Written as DNA, the CDR3 is TGTGCCAGTAGTATCGGGACAGGGGAGAATAACCTACGAGAGCAGTACTTC. Translation: CASSIGTGENNLREQYF. Looking up the rest from reference TRBV19 and TRBJ2-7 gives the full variable domain: DGGITQSPKYLFRKEGQNVTLSCEQNLNHDAMYWYRQDPGQGLRLIYYSQIVNDFQKGDIAEGYSVSREKKESFPLTVTSAQKNPTAFYLCASSIGTGENNLREQYFGPGTRLTVT.

This clonotype was detected a few times. V gene TRBV10-1 combines with J gene TRBJ1-1; D is possibly TRBD1 (5 bases). V was shortened by 7 bases and J by 1 base, with 10 bases between the two germline ends. Germline assignment: CDR1 WNHNN and CDR2 SYGVQD (reference sequence). The CDR3 length is 13 residues. CDR3 sequence (DNA): TGCGCCAGCAAGGGGACGTCGAACACTGAAGCTTTCTTT. This sequence encodes CASKGTSNTEAFF.

The chain recombines TRBV6-5 with TRBJ2-2; TRBD2 aligns across 9 bases. Germline loops: CDR1 MNHEY, CDR2 SVGAGI. This CDR3 is built from 13 residues. V trimming: 6 bases; J trimming: 13 bases; junction bases outside the gene matches: 9. CDR3 residues: CASRPRGTSTLFF. For the CDR3, the DNA is TGTGCCAGCAGGCCTCGCGGGACTAGCACGCTGTTTTTT.

CDR3 sequence (DNA): TGTGCCAGCTCACCACCGGTACGGACTAGCGGGGGCACAGATACGCAGTATTTT. Translation gives CASSPPVRTSGGTDTQYF. V is TRBV18 and J is TRBJ2-3; TRBD2 agrees at 12 bases. Germline V CDR1 and CDR2: KGHSH, LQKENI. This CDR3 has 18 amino acids. Trimming removed 0 bases from V and 1 base from J; junction bases left unmatched: 5.

The chain uses TRBV7-9 and TRBJ2-1, with 9 nucleotides matching TRBD2. From germline, CDR1 is SEHNR and CDR2 FQNEAQ (reference sequence). V dropped 5 bases and J dropped 4; count of bases not matched to a gene: 9. CDR3 length: 16 residues. This chain's CDR3 is CASSPGVAGDYNEQFF. CDR3 bases: TGTGCCAGCAGCCCCGGAGTAGCGGGGGATTACAATGAGCAGTTCTTC.

This clonotype was observed a few times. The chain links TRBV4-3 to TRBJ1-1, with D unclear. Trimming shortened V by 1 base and J by 4 bases, and 10 bases separated the two germline ends. The CDR3 loop spans 14 amino acids. Per germline, CDR1 LGHNA and CDR2 YSLEER. CDR3 protein: CASSQGVRGTEAFF. CDR3 bases: TGCGCCAGCAGCCAAGGGGTTCGGGGCACTGAAGCTTTCTTT.

This clonotype was picked up a small number of times. V is TRBV15 and J is TRBJ2-3; no reliable D call. Germline values: CDR1 LNHNV, CDR2 YYDKDF (reference sequence). The CDR3 sequence is 13 residues long. Trimming stripped 8 bases from V and 2 bases from J, with 11 bases between. The CDR3 DNA reads TGTGCCACCCGCGACGGATCCACAGATACGCAGTATTTT. Its translation is CATRDGSTDTQYF.

The chain recombines TRBV18 with TRBJ2-7, with TRBD1 as a possible D gene (5 bases). Trimming stripped 6 bases from V and 6 bases from J, with 12 bases between. The CDR3 extends over 12 amino acids. The V gene's germline CDR1 is KGHSH and CDR2 LQKENI. Here the CDR3 reads CASSHLRVEQYF. DNA for the CDR3: TGTGCCAGCTCGCACCTCAGGGTCGAGCAGTACTTC. Combining the CDR3 with reference TRBV18 and TRBJ2-7 gives the whole variable domain NAGVMQNPRHLVRRRGQEARLRCSPMKGHSHVYWYRQLPEEGLKFMVYLQKENIIDESGMPKERFSAEFPKEGPSILRIQQVVRGDSAAYFCASSHLRVEQYFGPGTRLTVT.

There are a few counts of this clonotype. The chain joins TRBV5-1 to TRBJ1-1; D gene uncertain. The germline CDR1 and CDR2 sequences are SGHRS and YFSETQ. CDR3 length: 14 amino acids. V dropped 4 bases and J dropped 4 bases, with 14 bases sitting between them. The CDR3 DNA is TGCGCCAGCAGCCCTTCGACGCGATCCACTGAAGCTTTCTTT. Translating it yields CASSPSTRSTEAFF.

This chain links TRBV30 with TRBJ2-2; D may match TRBD1 or TRBD2 (5 bases each). Per the germline V gene, CDR1 is GTSNPN and CDR2 is SVGIG (reference sequence). The CDR3 spans 15 residues. The germline V and J ends were trimmed by 2 bases and 2 bases, with 12 bases remaining between them. CDR3 DNA: TGTGCCTGGAGTCGGGGCGGCCTAAACACCGGGGAGCTGTTTTTT. This codes for CAWSRGGLNTGELFF.

In its sample, this clonotype was seen once. The chain uses TRBV21-1 and TRBJ1-4. TRBV21-1 has pseudogene status. CDR3 length equals 15 residues. The CDR3 nucleotides are TGTGCCAGCAGATTAGGCGAGTCTAACCATGAAAAACTGTTTTTT. Translation: CASRLGESNHEKLFF.

The CDR3 nucleotides are TGTGCCAGCAGGCCAACCGCAGGGTACATTCAGTACTTC. Its protein product is CASRPTAGYIQYF. The chain links TRBV27 to TRBJ2-4; maybe TRBD1 (5 bases). Trimming pared 6 bases from V and 8 bases from J, leaving 14 bases between. CDR3 length: 13 amino acids. The germline CDR1 and CDR2 sequences are MNHEY and SMNVEV (reference sequence).

This clonotype was found a few times. J is TRBJ1-2 and V is TRBV18; D ambiguous. In germline, CDR1 is KGHSH, CDR2 LQKENI. V was pared by 4 bases and J by 0 bases, with 9 bases between. The CDR3 is 14 residues long. The CDR3 loop is CASSRSEANYGYTF. DNA of the CDR3: TGTGCCAGCTCACGATCAGAAGCTAACTATGGCTACACCTTC.

This clonotype was seen repeatedly, ten times or more. The J gene is TRBJ2-2, the V gene TRBV29-1, with no clear D. The V and J ends lost 7 bases and 4 bases respectively, with 10 bases between them. In germline, CDR1 is SQVTM, CDR2 ANQGSEA. The CDR3 extends over 12 amino acids. Here the CDR3 reads CSATSGTGELFF. The CDR3 region has the DNA TGCAGCGCAACGTCTGGCACCGGGGAGCTGTTTTTT.

This clonotype showed up just a few times. The genes are TRBV20-1 and TRBJ2-1; 9 bases fit TRBD2. Germline V gene lookup returns CDR1 DFQATT and CDR2 SNEGSKA (reference sequence). Trimming cost V 8 bases and J 9 bases; bases outside gene matches: 11. There are 13 residues in the CDR3. The CDR3 DNA is TGCAGTATAAGCGGGGGGCCCTTCATTGAGCAGTTCTTC. The encoded protein is CSISGGPFIEQFF.

This clonotype was counted many times. J is TRBJ2-5 and V is TRBV29-1, with 10 bases that match TRBD2. The V and J ends lost 7 bases and 0 bases, in that order; junction bases with no gene match: 8. The germline V gene encodes CDR1 SQVTM and CDR2 ANQGSEA. The CDR3 is 15 residues long. This CDR3 reads CSAHLLAGNQETQYF. For the CDR3, the DNA is TGCAGCGCCCACCTACTAGCGGGGAACCAAGAGACCCAGTACTTC. The full variable domain, in which reference TRBV29-1 and TRBJ2-5 provide the parts outside the CDR3, is SAVISQKPSRDICQRGTSLTIQCQVDSQVTMMFWYRQQPGQSLTLIATANQGSEATYESGFVIDKFPISRPNLTFSTLTVSNMSPEDSSIYLCSAHLLAGNQETQYFGPGTRLLVL.

This clonotype was found a few times. The V and J genes are TRBV7-2 and TRBJ1-1; D is unclear. This CDR3 spans 12 amino acids. Trimming shortened V by 8 bases and J by 7 bases, and 14 bases separated the two germline ends. The germline gives CDR1 SGHTA, CDR2 FQGNSA. CDR3 region: CASRWTSYEAFF. Here the CDR3 DNA reads TGTGCCAGCCGTTGGACCAGTTATGAAGCTTTCTTT.

The J gene is TRBJ1-5, the V gene TRBV19; tentatively, D is TRBD1 (5 bases). This CDR3 has 16 residues. Germline loops: CDR1 LNHDA, CDR2 SQIVND (reference sequence). V gave up 6 bases and J gave up 7 bases, with 22 bases separating them. This chain's CDR3 is CASSARGGAGGQPQHF. In DNA, the CDR3 is TGTGCCAGTAGCGCTCGGGGTGGGGCAGGCGGCCAGCCCCAGCATTTT.

This clonotype was found many times. The rearrangement joins TRBV4-3 to TRBJ2-5, with a possible D match to TRBD1 (5 bases). Trimming removed 0 bases from V and 3 bases from J, with 11 bases in between. This CDR3 is 15 amino acids long. In germline, CDR1 is LGHNA, CDR2 YSLEER. CDR3 coding DNA: TGCGCCAGCAGCCAAGATCACAGGCGTGAAGAGACCCAGTACTTC. This sequence encodes CASSQDHRREETQYF.

The CDR3: CASSLRLNEQFF. CDR3 nucleotide sequence: TGTGCCAGCAGCTTACGGTTAAATGAGCAGTTCTTC. This chain uses TRBV7-2 with TRBJ2-1; D not resolved. This CDR3 region has 12 residues. Trimming cost V 2 bases and J 7 bases, with 6 bases left between them. Germline values: CDR1 SGHTA, CDR2 FQGNSA.

This clonotype was detected many times. CDR3 sequence: CASSQELEMGTEAFF. DNA for the CDR3: TGTGCCAGCAGCCAAGAACTGGAGATGGGCACTGAAGCTTTCTTT. The chain joins TRBV4-2 to TRBJ1-1; no firm D call. Germline V CDR1 and CDR2: LGHNA, YNFKEQ. This CDR3 spans 15 amino acids. V was trimmed by 0 bases and J by 4 bases, leaving 12 bases between them.

The sample holds one count of this clonotype. The J gene is TRBJ1-1, the V gene TRBV25-1; D possibly corresponds to TRBD1 (5 bases). CDR3 size: 14 residues. Germline CDR1 MGHDK, CDR2 SYGVNS. Deletions cut 6 bases from V and 4 bases from J, with 15 bases between. The CDR3 sequence: CASRPYGAGTEAFF. The CDR3, as DNA: TGTGCCAGCAGACCCTACGGGGCCGGCACTGAAGCTTTCTTT.